Shown below are 21 T cell receptor beta chains from a single sample sequenced in a study of Graves' ophthalmopathy and Graves' hyperthyroidism. The TCR beta CDR3 regions underwent amplification from RNA transcripts. RT-PCR with HTBI primers came first, then second-round multiplex PCR. TCRdb independently ran MiXCR on the multiplex PCR reads; one entry per CDR3 protein. Of over 650,000 distinct CDR3 sequences in the sample, about 38% were seen once. Sequencing input: peripheral blood. These receptors were taken from an adult man with Graves' ophthalmopathy.

A word on this clonotype: A read error may be the cause here, since a much bigger clone is one base away. This rearrangement joins TRBV5-1 to TRBJ1-1; a possible D gene is TRBD1 (6 bases). Trimming removed 0 bases at V and 10 bases at J, with 10 bases between. The CDR3 has 12 amino acids. Germline V gene sequence: CDR1 SGHRS, CDR2 YFSETQ. CDR3 sequence: CASSLGRGVAFF. The DNA of the CDR3 is TGCGCCAGCAGCTTGGGGAGGGGGGTAGCTTTCTTT.

The sample holds a few counts of this clonotype. The gene calls are TRBV20-1 and TRBJ2-2; TRBD2 matches 11 bases. The CDR3 is 15 amino acids. Germline lookup yields CDR1 DFQATT and CDR2 SNEGSKA (reference sequence). The CDR3 sequence: CSATSGAVGSGELFF. CDR3 nucleotides: TGCAGCGCGACTAGCGGGGCCGTGGGGTCCGGGGAGCTGTTTTTT.

The chain has TRBV10-1 and TRBJ2-2; unclear D gene. This CDR3 region has 12 residues. Trimming removed 6 bases from V and 6 bases from J, with 8 bases in between. CDR1 WNHNN and CDR2 SYGVQD come from the germline V gene (reference sequence). The CDR3 nucleotides read TGCGCCAGCAGCCACCCCCCCGGGGAGCTGTTTTTT. Its translation is CASSHPPGELFF.

The chain links TRBV29-1 to TRBJ1-2; D might be TRBD1 (6 bases). V was clipped by 8 bases and J by 3 bases, with 10 bases between them. This CDR3 has 11 amino acids. Germline assignment: CDR1 SQVTM and CDR2 ANQGSEA. CDR3 in DNA: TGCAGCTTGGGACAAGACTATGGCTACACCTTC. It codes for CSLGQDYGYTF.

V and J are TRBV4-1 and TRBJ2-7, with a possible D match to TRBD1 (6 bases). CDR1 and CDR2 (germline): MGHRA, YSYEKL. V was shortened by 3 bases and J by 3 bases, with 15 bases between the two germline ends. CDR3 length: 15 amino acids. The CDR3 region has the DNA TGCGCCAGCAGCCACCCCGGGACAAATCTCTACGAGCAGTACTTC. Its protein product is CASSHPGTNLYEQYF.

There are many counts of this clonotype. V is TRBV7-2 and J is TRBJ1-3; TRBD1 is a possible D gene (5 bases). Germline V CDR1 and CDR2: SGHTA, FQGNSA. This CDR3 contains 17 residues. V was pared by 5 bases and J by 0 bases, with 17 bases between. The CDR3 region is CASSPRFRGSSGNTIYF. DNA of the CDR3: TGTGCCAGCAGCCCCCGGTTTCGGGGGAGCTCTGGAAACACCATATATTTT. The whole variable domain, remainder taken from reference TRBV7-2 and TRBJ1-3, is GAGVSQSPSNKVTEKGKDVELRCDPISGHTALYWYRQSLGQGLEFLIYFQGNSAPDKSGLPSDRFSAERTGGSVSTLTIQRTQQEDSAVYLCASSPRFRGSSGNTIYFGEGSWLTVV.

V and J are TRBV25-1 and TRBJ2-7, with 10 positions matching TRBD1. V lost 11 bases, J lost 5 bases, and 6 bases stayed unmatched. This CDR3 has 12 residues. Looked up from germline, CDR1 is MGHDK and CDR2 is SYGVNS. The DNA of the CDR3 is TGTGCCGGGACAGGGGAAGTAGACGAGCAGTACTTC. This codes for CAGTGEVDEQYF.

This clonotype was counted many times. The rearrangement links TRBV5-1 to TRBJ1-2; 7 nucleotides agree with TRBD1. J gave up 4 bases and V 4 bases, and 19 bases lay outside the gene matches. The CDR3 sequence is 18 residues long. Germline V gene sequence: CDR1 SGHRS, CDR2 YFSETQ. CDR3 nucleotide sequence: TGCGCCAGCAGCACCAACGGTATGACAGGGACTACATTCTATGGCTACACCTTC. Amino acids: CASSTNGMTGTTFYGYTF.

This chain connects TRBV15 to TRBJ1-2, with a possible D match to TRBD1 (6 bases). Trimming took 4 bases from V and 7 from J, leaving 16 bases between them. Germline V gene data show CDR1 as LNHNV and CDR2 as YYDKDF (reference sequence). CDR3 length: 14 residues. This CDR3 is CATSKGLAGAGYTF. Written as DNA, the CDR3 is TGTGCCACCAGCAAGGGACTAGCGGGGGCTGGCTACACCTTC.

The sample holds many counts of this clonotype. V is TRBV7-8 and J is TRBJ2-2; 7 bases match TRBD1. Germline CDR1 SGHVS, CDR2 FQNEAQ. The length of the CDR3 is 15 residues. J gave up 1 base and V 3 bases, and 2 bases lay outside the gene matches. The CDR3 coding sequence is TGTGCCAGCAGCTTTCGACAGGGGAACACCGGGGAGCTGTTTTTT. Translation gives CASSFRQGNTGELFF. Using reference TRBV7-8 and TRBJ2-2 for the parts outside the CDR3, the full variable domain is GAGVSQSPRYKVAKRGQDVALRCDPISGHVSLFWYQQALGQGPEFLTYFQNEAQLDKSGLPSDRFFAERPEGSVSTLKIQRTQQEDSAVYLCASSFRQGNTGELFFGEGSRLTVL.

Turning to this clonotype: Since a much larger clone is just one base distant, this may be a read error. The missing conserved phenylalanine or tryptophan at the end of this CDR3 makes a read error likely. V usage is TRBV7-2 and J usage is TRBJ2-7; no clear D gene. Germline values: CDR1 SGHTA, CDR2 FQGNSA. V dropped 2 bases and J dropped 1 base, with 9 bases sitting between them. This CDR3 is built from 14 residues. As DNA, the CDR3 is TGTGCCAGCAGCTTATGGGCGGCGTCCTACGAGCAGTACTTA. Its translation is CASSLWAASYEQYL.

In its sample, this clonotype was seen a few times. CDR3 region: CASSPGENSGANVLTF. CDR3 in DNA: TGTGCCAGCTCACCGGGGGAAAACTCTGGGGCCAACGTCCTGACTTTC. The chain links TRBV7-8 to TRBJ2-6; possible D gene TRBD2, 6 bases. The V end lost 8 bases, the J end lost 0 bases, and 14 bases lay between the germline ends. The CDR3 extends over 16 amino acids. Germline V gene data show CDR1 as SGHVS and CDR2 as FQNEAQ.

This clonotype showed up just a few times. The V gene is TRBV2, the J gene TRBJ2-7, with 9 bases that match TRBD2. Germline assignment: CDR1 SNHLY and CDR2 FYNNEI. Trimming removed 8 bases from V and 3 bases from J; junction bases left unmatched: 2. The CDR3 is 12 amino acids. In DNA form, the CDR3 reads TGTGCCAGCGATAGCGGGAGCTACGAGCAGTACTTC. It is translated as CASDSGSYEQYF. The variable domain in full, with the rest retrieved from reference TRBV2 and TRBJ2-7, is EPEVTQTPSHQVTQMGQEVILRCVPISNHLYFYWYRQILGQKVEFLVSFYNNEISEKSEIFDDQFSVERPDGSNFTLKIRSTKLEDSAMYFCASDSGSYEQYFGPGTRLTVT.

In this sample, this clonotype turned up a few times. The genes are TRBV10-3 and TRBJ2-2, with 7 bases lining up with TRBD1. The CDR3 sequence is 15 residues long. Germline loops: CDR1 ENHRY, CDR2 SYGVKD. With V trimmed by 7 bases and J by 1 base, 6 bases remained unmatched. The DNA for the CDR3 is TGTGCCATCACCTCCGGGACAGAGAACACCGGGGAGCTGTTTTTT. Translation: CAITSGTENTGELFF.

V and J are TRBV19 and TRBJ2-7, with D maybe TRBD2 (6 bases). Trimming cost V 5 bases and J 6 bases, with 14 bases left between them. Per the germline V gene, CDR1 is LNHDA and CDR2 is SQIVND (reference sequence). The CDR3 has 13 residues. Written as DNA, the CDR3 is TGTGCCAGTAGTGGCGTGAGGGAGGCCGAGCAGTACTTC. Residues: CASSGVREAEQYF.

This clonotype occurred many times. J is TRBJ1-5 and V is TRBV7-2; a possible D gene is TRBD1 (6 bases). The V end lost 5 bases, the J end lost 3 bases, and 14 bases lay between the germline ends. Germline loops: CDR1 SGHTA, CDR2 FQGNSA. This CDR3 has 15 residues. CDR3 amino acids: CASSLTRTVNQPQHF. The CDR3 DNA follows: TGTGCCAGCAGCCTTACTCGGACAGTCAATCAGCCCCAGCATTTT.

As to this clonotype: Compared with germline, one end of the junction differs, possibly owing to a read error. The V gene is TRBV4-1, the J gene TRBJ1-6, with D unresolved. Germline assignment: CDR1 MGHRA and CDR2 YSYEKL. This CDR3 region has 17 residues. In DNA, the CDR3 is TGCGCCAGCAGCCAAGTAGAGGGAGTAATGGGCAATTCACCCCCCCACTTT. This encodes CASSQVEGVMGNSPPHF.

The V call is TRBV4-1, the J call TRBJ2-7; maybe TRBD1 (6 bases). V was shortened by 3 bases and J by 5 bases, with 14 bases between the two germline ends. The CDR3 contains 14 residues. Germline V gene data show CDR1 as MGHRA and CDR2 as YSYEKL. In DNA, the CDR3 is TGCGCCAGCAGCCAGCCCTTACAGGGCCACGAGCAGTACTTC. It is translated as CASSQPLQGHEQYF.

The sample holds a few counts of this clonotype. Its ends do not fully match the called genes, so a read error is possible. The chain employs TRBV10-3 and TRBJ1-2, with unresolved D. In germline, CDR1 is ENHRY, CDR2 SYGVKD. This CDR3 is built from 16 residues. CDR3 nucleotide sequence: TGTGCCAGCAGTTACTTTGCAGAATACCAGAACTATGGCTACACCTTC. Translating gives CASSYFAEYQNYGYTF.

The sample holds a few counts of this clonotype. V and J are TRBV5-1 and TRBJ2-7; D is possibly TRBD1 (5 bases). There are 16 residues in the CDR3. Germline V CDR1 and CDR2: SGHRS, YFSETQ. V shed 4 bases and J shed 0 bases, with 17 bases lying between them. The CDR3 DNA reads as TGCGCCAGCAGCCCCTCCCAGGGCTTCGACTCCTACGAGCAGTACTTC. Its translation: CASSPSQGFDSYEQYF. The variable domain in full, completed from reference TRBV5-1 and TRBJ2-7, reads KAGVTQTPRYLIKTRGQQVTLSCSPISGHRSVSWYQQTPGQGLQFLFEYFSETQRNKGNFPGRFSGRQFSNSRSEMNVSTLELGDSALYLCASSPSQGFDSYEQYFGPGTRLTVT.

This clonotype was observed a few times. The CDR3 is CASSLSGLGSPLHF. The CDR3 DNA is TGTGCCAGCAGTTTATCGGGGTTGGGCTCACCCCTCCACTTT. The chain has TRBV27 and TRBJ1-6; D uncertain. V lost 0 bases to trimming and J lost 10 bases, with 10 bases between them. CDR1 is MNHEY, CDR2 SMNVEV, per germline (reference sequence). The CDR3 extends over 14 amino acids.